One and the same sample provided the 31 T cell receptor beta chains below, sequenced in a study of blood T cell repertoires in COVID-19. Sequenced by immunoSEQ multiplex PCR; TCRdb stores in-frame clones only, minus some. The sample holds about 100,000 clones, around 85% seen once. Sequencing used peripheral blood. The origin of the receptors is a man aged 50 or older with active or convalescent COVID-19.

This chain connects TRBV5-1 to TRBJ1-1; D gene ambiguous. V lost 2 bases and J 3 bases, leaving 11 bases between the germline ends. Germline values: CDR1 SGHRS, CDR2 YFSETQ. This CDR3 spans 14 amino acids. CDR3 sequence reads: CASSFGRTDTEAFF. DNA for the CDR3: TGCGCCAGCAGCTTTGGGCGCACGGACACTGAAGCTTTCTTT.

This chain joins TRBV29-1 and TRBJ1-2, with TRBD1 matching over 8 bases. This CDR3 has 12 residues. CDR1 and CDR2 from the germline V gene are SQVTM and ANQGSEA. With V trimmed by 6 bases and J by 8 bases, 8 bases remained unmatched. The CDR3 loop reads CSVVTGEGGYTF. The CDR3 nucleotides are TGCAGCGTCGTGACAGGGGAGGGCGGCTACACCTTC. The full variable domain, rest sourced from reference TRBV29-1 and TRBJ1-2, is SAVISQKPSRDICQRGTSLTIQCQVDSQVTMMFWYRQQPGQSLTLIATANQGSEATYESGFVIDKFPISRPNLTFSTLTVSNMSPEDSSIYLCSVVTGEGGYTFGSGTRLTVV.

This clone was detected only a few times. This chain connects TRBV7-2 to TRBJ1-1; weak D call: TRBD1 (6 bases). The CDR3 is 14 amino acids. Germline V gene data show CDR1 as SGHTA and CDR2 as FQGNSA. Trimming took 4 bases from V and 4 from J, leaving 13 bases between them. CDR3 bases: TGTGCCAGCAGCTACACCAGGGGAAGCACTGAAGCTTTCTTT. It translates to CASSYTRGSTEAFF. The variable domain in full, completed from reference TRBV7-2 and TRBJ1-1, reads GAGVSQSPSNKVTEKGKDVELRCDPISGHTALYWYRQSLGQGLEFLIYFQGNSAPDKSGLPSDRFSAERTGGSVSTLTIQRTQQEDSAVYLCASSYTRGSTEAFFGQGTRLTVV.

The chain joins TRBV5-4 to TRBJ2-5; TRBD1 matches at 10 bases. The CDR3 has 16 amino acids. J was trimmed by 5 bases and V by 4 bases; bases with no gene match: 11. The germline gives CDR1 SGHNT, CDR2 YYREEE (reference sequence). The CDR3 is CASSPPRQGAGETQYF. In DNA, the CDR3 is TGTGCCAGCAGCCCACCTAGACAGGGGGCAGGTGAGACCCAGTACTTC.

This clone was observed a handful of times. The chain joins TRBV7-3 to TRBJ2-1, with D maybe TRBD2 (5 bases). Trimming left V 3 bases short and J 5 bases short, with 11 bases between. Germline V lookup: CDR1 SGHTA, CDR2 FQGTGA. There are 14 residues in the CDR3. CDR3 protein: CASSLEAEHNEQFF. CDR3 nucleotide sequence: TGTGCCAGCAGCTTGGAAGCGGAACACAATGAGCAGTTCTTC.

This clone was observed a few times. The chain joins TRBV3-1 (or the pseudogene TRBV3-2) to TRBJ1-1; D might be TRBD1 (5 bases). The CDR3 is made up of 15 amino acids. The V gene's germline CDR1 is LGHDT and CDR2 YNNKEL (reference sequence). Trimming pared 0 bases from V and 1 base from J, leaving 9 bases between. Here the CDR3 reads CASSQDWGKNTEAFF. CDR3 in DNA: TGTGCCAGCAGCCAAGATTGGGGCAAGAACACTGAAGCTTTCTTT.

The chain uses TRBV19 and TRBJ2-1, with a possible D match to TRBD1 (6 bases). Per the germline V gene, CDR1 is LNHDA and CDR2 is SQIVND (reference sequence). Trimming shortened V by 11 bases and J by 7 bases, and 15 bases separated the two germline ends. This CDR3 spans 12 amino acids. This chain's CDR3 is CAGKQGENEQFF. CDR3 coding DNA: TGTGCCGGGAAACAGGGAGAGAATGAGCAGTTCTTC. Together with reference TRBV19 and TRBJ2-1, the CDR3 gives the full variable domain: DGGITQSPKYLFRKEGQNVTLSCEQNLNHDAMYWYRQDPGQGLRLIYYSQIVNDFQKGDIAEGYSVSREKKESFPLTVTSAQKNPTAFYLCAGKQGENEQFFGPGTRLTVL.

The chain is built from TRBV19 and TRBJ1-1; D is unclear. V lost 3 bases and J lost 0, with 8 bases in between. This CDR3 has 14 residues. Germline V CDR1 and CDR2: LNHDA, SQIVND (reference sequence). The CDR3 DNA sequence: TGTGCCAGTAGTATTACCGGGGTGAACACTGAAGCTTTCTTT. Protein: CASSITGVNTEAFF.

The sample holds one count of this clone. The rearrangement links TRBV6-6 to TRBJ1-2, with D perhaps matching TRBD1 (6 bases). This CDR3 is 15 amino acids long. Germline CDR1 and CDR2: MNHNY and SVGAGI (reference sequence). The V gene lost 2 bases and the J gene lost 0 bases, with 10 bases spanning the gap. For the CDR3, the DNA is TGTGCCAGCAGTTACGCACGACAGGCTAACTATGGCTACACCTTC. It translates to CASSYARQANYGYTF.

For the CDR3, the DNA is TGTGCCAGCAGCTTAATTACAGAGGAAAAACTGTTTTTT. Protein product: CASSLITEEKLFF. The chain combines TRBV7-9 with TRBJ1-4; D is undetermined. This CDR3 contains 13 residues. Per germline, CDR1 SEHNR and CDR2 FQNEAQ (reference sequence). The V end lost 2 bases, the J end lost 8 bases, and 9 bases lay between the germline ends.

CDR3 in DNA: TGTGCCAGCAGCTTAGCTAGCGGGAGTGTTGAGCAGTTCTTC. It yields the protein CASSLASGSVEQFF. This chain uses TRBV7-3 with TRBJ2-1; 10 nucleotides align to TRBD2. Germline V gives CDR1 SGHTA, CDR2 FQGTGA. V trimming: 2 bases; J trimming: 9 bases; junction bases outside the gene matches: 4. The CDR3 totals 14 residues.

CDR3 sequence (DNA): TGTGCCAGCAGCTTAACTGGACAGGACAACACCGGGGAGCTGTTTTTT. Its protein product is CASSLTGQDNTGELFF. The chain employs TRBV2 and TRBJ2-2, with 7 bases fitting TRBD1. V gave up 6 bases and J gave up 2 bases; unmatched junction bases: 9. This CDR3 comprises 16 residues. CDR1 and CDR2 (germline): SNHLY, FYNNEI.

The V call is TRBV5-6, the J call TRBJ1-1, with 7 nucleotides matching TRBD1. After removal of 6 bases from V and 2 bases from J, the junction contained 10 bases not matched to a gene. The V gene's germline CDR1 is SGHDT and CDR2 YYEEEE. CDR3 length: 15 amino acids. The CDR3 nucleotides read TGTGCCAGCACCACAACCCGGACAGGAAACACTGAAGCTTTCTTT. Its translation: CASTTTRTGNTEAFF.

The chain uses TRBV6-5 and TRBJ2-1; 8 bases line up with TRBD2. This CDR3 region has 15 residues. Germline-derived CDR1 and CDR2 are MNHEY and SVGAGI. Losses at the gene ends were 6 bases for V and 7 bases for J; bases not matched to a gene: 11. The CDR3 DNA follows: TGTGCCAGCAGCGTAGGTAGCGGGACGGGGAATGAGCAGTTCTTC. This encodes CASSVGSGTGNEQFF.

The chain recombines TRBV2 with TRBJ2-3, with 8 bases that match TRBD2. CDR1 and CDR2 (germline): SNHLY, FYNNEI. With 10 bases clipped from V and 0 bases from J, the junction kept 3 bases outside the gene matches. CDR3 length: 13 residues. The CDR3 DNA follows: TGTGCCACTTCTAGCGGGAGCACAGATACGCAGTATTTT. Amino acids: CATSSGSTDTQYF.

The V call is TRBV19, the J call TRBJ1-2, with D maybe TRBD1 (6 bases). The CDR3 consists of 13 residues. V was trimmed by 3 bases and J by 8 bases, leaving 13 bases between them. From germline, CDR1 is LNHDA and CDR2 SQIVND (reference sequence). The CDR3 nucleotides read TGTGCCAGTAGTATTGAACAGGGACGAGGCTACACCTTC. Its translation: CASSIEQGRGYTF.

V and J are TRBV5-1 and TRBJ2-7; 8 bases are shared with TRBD2. After removal of 4 bases from V and 4 bases from J, the junction contained 7 bases not matched to a gene. Per the germline V gene, CDR1 is SGHRS and CDR2 is YFSETQ. The CDR3 loop spans 14 amino acids. The CDR3, as DNA: TGCGCCAGCAGCCCCGGGACTAGTGCTTACGAGCAGTACTTC. This sequence encodes CASSPGTSAYEQYF.

The chain employs TRBV5-1 and TRBJ2-5; 10 nucleotides line up with TRBD1. This CDR3 is 15 amino acids long. Germline V gene lookup returns CDR1 SGHRS and CDR2 YFSETQ. After removal of 0 bases from V and 5 bases from J, the junction contained 4 bases not matched to a gene. The CDR3 protein is CASSLVTGGAETQYF. CDR3 bases: TGCGCCAGCAGCTTGGTGACAGGGGGCGCGGAGACCCAGTACTTC. Combining the CDR3 with reference TRBV5-1 and TRBJ2-5 gives the whole variable domain KAGVTQTPRYLIKTRGQQVTLSCSPISGHRSVSWYQQTPGQGLQFLFEYFSETQRNKGNFPGRFSGRQFSNSRSEMNVSTLELGDSALYLCASSLVTGGAETQYFGPGTRLLVL.

The CDR3 spells CASRHGGDTGELFF. In DNA form, the CDR3 reads TGTGCCAGCAGGCATGGGGGGGACACCGGGGAGCTGTTTTTT. The chain links TRBV2 to TRBJ2-2, with 7 bases aligning to TRBD2. The germline V gene has CDR1 SNHLY and CDR2 FYNNEI. V shed 6 bases, J shed 3 bases, and the junction held 4 bases outside the gene matches. This CDR3 is built from 14 residues.

V is TRBV5-1 and J is TRBJ2-7; D perhaps matches TRBD1 (7 bases). V lost 3 bases, J lost 6 bases, and 16 bases lay in between. From germline, CDR1 is SGHRS and CDR2 YFSETQ. The CDR3 sequence is 14 residues long. The CDR3 coding sequence is TGCGCCAGCAGCTCCGGACAGGCGGGAATCGAGCAGTACTTC. Its protein is CASSSGQAGIEQYF. The entire variable domain, with the rest obtained from reference TRBV5-1 and TRBJ2-7, is as follows: KAGVTQTPRYLIKTRGQQVTLSCSPISGHRSVSWYQQTPGQGLQFLFEYFSETQRNKGNFPGRFSGRQFSNSRSEMNVSTLELGDSALYLCASSSGQAGIEQYFGPGTRLTVT.

The rearrangement joins TRBV6-5 to TRBJ2-3; D unresolved. This CDR3 contains 15 residues. The germline CDR1 and CDR2 sequences are MNHEY and SVGAGI. The V and J ends lost 6 bases and 1 base respectively, with 14 bases between them. CDR3 nucleotides: TGTGCCAGCAGCCCCCGGCCGGGTGGCACAGATACGCAGTATTTT. Translation: CASSPRPGGTDTQYF.

The V gene is TRBV2, the J gene TRBJ2-3, with D tentatively TRBD2 (7 bases). Per the germline V gene, CDR1 is SNHLY and CDR2 is FYNNEI. This CDR3 has 12 residues. V was clipped by 2 bases and J by 10 bases, with 10 bases between them. This chain's CDR3 is CASSERGGPQYF. The CDR3 DNA reads TGTGCCAGCAGTGAAAGGGGGGGACCGCAGTATTTT.

The chain is built from TRBV6-1 and TRBJ2-3, with 9 positions matching TRBD2. Trimming removed 4 bases from V and 1 base from J; junction bases left unmatched: 3. The CDR3 contains 15 residues. Germline CDR1 is MNHNS and CDR2 is SASEGT. The CDR3 sequence is CASSVAGVGTDTQYF. DNA of the CDR3: TGTGCCAGCAGTGTAGCGGGAGTGGGCACAGATACGCAGTATTTT.

The V gene is TRBV4-2, the J gene TRBJ1-1; D is perhaps TRBD1 (6 bases). Germline CDR1 LGHNA, CDR2 YNFKEQ. The CDR3 has 14 residues. Trimming cost V 2 bases and J 9 bases, with 16 bases left between them. The CDR3 is CASSQPRVRGKAFF. The CDR3 DNA is TGTGCCAGCAGCCAACCCCGGGTGAGGGGGAAAGCTTTCTTT.

The chain carries TRBV19 and TRBJ2-5; 9 bases map to TRBD1. Germline V lookup: CDR1 LNHDA, CDR2 SQIVND (reference sequence). With 5 bases clipped from V and 5 bases from J, the junction kept 15 bases outside the gene matches. This CDR3 has 17 residues. CDR3 protein: CASSSPFHDRGTETQYF. CDR3 sequence (DNA): TGTGCCAGTAGTTCACCATTCCATGACAGGGGGACGGAGACCCAGTACTTC.

The chain uses TRBV18 and TRBJ2-1; 8 bases agree with TRBD2. V dropped 5 bases and J dropped 5; count of bases not matched to a gene: 8. This CDR3 has 15 residues. The germline V gene has CDR1 KGHSH and CDR2 LQKENI. The CDR3 reads CASSLGLANNNEQFF. CDR3 DNA sequence: TGTGCCAGCTCATTAGGACTAGCTAACAACAATGAGCAGTTCTTC.

This sequence joins TRBV5-1 and TRBJ2-7; 9 bases are a match to TRBD2. Germline CDR1 SGHRS, CDR2 YFSETQ. The CDR3 is 14 residues long. Trimming cost V 4 bases and J 3 bases; bases outside gene matches: 5. For the CDR3, the DNA is TGCGCCAGCAGCGCGACTAGCGGAGGCTACGAGCAGTACTTC. Amino acid sequence: CASSATSGGYEQYF. Full variable domain (missing parts from reference TRBV5-1 and TRBJ2-7): KAGVTQTPRYLIKTRGQQVTLSCSPISGHRSVSWYQQTPGQGLQFLFEYFSETQRNKGNFPGRFSGRQFSNSRSEMNVSTLELGDSALYLCASSATSGGYEQYFGPGTRLTVT.

This sequence joins TRBV6-1 and TRBJ2-7; the match to TRBD1 covers 7 bases. The germline gives CDR1 MNHNS, CDR2 SASEGT. The CDR3 has 14 residues. V gave up 1 base and J gave up 6 bases; unmatched junction bases: 6. The CDR3 DNA is TGTGCCAGCAGTGAAGTTGACAGGGTTAGCGAGCAGTACTTC. This sequence encodes CASSEVDRVSEQYF.

CDR3 coding DNA: TGTGCCACCAGTGATTTGCCGGAGACAGATACGCAGTATTTT. Its protein is CATSDLPETDTQYF. The V call is TRBV24-1, the J call TRBJ2-3; D remains ambiguous. From germline, CDR1 is KGHDR and CDR2 SFDVKD. V gave up 0 bases and J gave up 3 bases, with 6 bases separating them. This CDR3 contains 14 residues.

CDR3 sequence reads: CASLQTRQGANEQFF. In DNA form, the CDR3 reads TGTGCCAGCCTACAAACCCGACAGGGGGCCAATGAGCAGTTCTTC. The chain is built from TRBV6-5 and TRBJ2-1; 10 nucleotides agree with TRBD1. The CDR3 is 15 residues long. Unmatched junction bases numbered 10, after V lost 8 bases and J lost 6 bases. Per the germline V gene, CDR1 is MNHEY and CDR2 is SVGAGI.

The chain couples TRBV11-1 to TRBJ2-3; 9 bases align to TRBD1. The trim removed 5 bases at V and 7 bases at J, leaving 4 bases unmatched. The length of the CDR3 is 13 residues. In germline, CDR1 is SGHAT, CDR2 FQDESV (reference sequence). The CDR3 region has the DNA TGTGCCAGCAGCGGGGACAGGGTAAATACGCAGTATTTT. This sequence encodes CASSGDRVNTQYF.